Shown below are 30 T cell receptor beta chains from a single sample sequenced in a study of Ad26.COV2.S vaccination and SARS-CoV-2 variants. Sample treatment: roughly 18 received Ad26.COV2.S at low or high dose, single or two shots; about 5 received placebo; per-sample allocation not given. The samples date from day 63 after the first vaccine or placebo injection. Assay used: immunoSEQ multiplex PCR; TCRdb lists only in-frame clones, some missing. The sample includes about 330,000 clones, 90% of them seen just once. Sequenced here: peripheral blood, sampled in a trial of Ad26.COV2.S vaccine versus placebo. The origin of the receptors is a person between 18 and 65 years old who received the Ad26.COV2.S COVID-19 vaccine or a placebo.

The V call is TRBV6-6, the J call TRBJ2-1; 14 bases fit TRBD2. Germline values: CDR1 MNHNY, CDR2 SVGAGI (reference sequence). CDR3 length equals 15 residues. V lost 6 bases and J lost 7; bases outside the gene matches: 5. CDR3 loop: CASRAGLAGVNEQFF. The CDR3 DNA reads TGTGCCAGCAGGGCGGGACTAGCGGGAGTTAATGAGCAGTTCTTC.

The V call is TRBV30, the J call TRBJ2-1; a weak D match, TRBD1 (5 bases). From germline, CDR1 is GTSNPN and CDR2 SVGIG (reference sequence). The V gene lost 0 bases and the J gene lost 6 bases, with 9 bases spanning the gap. This CDR3 is built from 13 residues. The chain's CDR3 is CAWSVWTLNEQFF. As DNA, the CDR3 is TGTGCCTGGAGTGTTTGGACACTCAATGAGCAGTTCTTC. Variable domain in full (rest from reference TRBV30 and TRBJ2-1): SQTIHQWPATLVQPVGSPLSLECTVEGTSNPNLYWYRQAAGRGLQLLFYSVGIGQISSEVPQNLSASRPQDRQFILSSKKLLLSDSGFYLCAWSVWTLNEQFFGPGTRLTVL.

This rearrangement joins TRBV30 to TRBJ1-3, with no clear D. The V end lost 4 bases, the J end lost 1 base, and 5 bases lay between the germline ends. In germline, CDR1 is GTSNPN, CDR2 SVGIG (reference sequence). The CDR3 has 12 amino acids. Written as DNA, the CDR3 is TGTGCCTGGACCCTTTCTGGAAACACCATATATTTT. It translates to CAWTLSGNTIYF.

The CDR3 DNA sequence: TGTGCCAGCAGTTACTCGAGAGGGGGCGAGCAGCCCCAGCATTTT. It is translated as CASSYSRGGEQPQHF. The genes are TRBV6-5 and TRBJ1-5, with 7 bases that match TRBD1. The germline gives CDR1 MNHEY, CDR2 SVGAGI. Losses at the gene ends were 0 bases for V and 7 bases for J; bases not matched to a gene: 6. This CDR3 region has 15 residues.

The CDR3 sequence is CAWSVGVGGNQPQHF. CDR3 bases: TGTGCCTGGAGTGTTGGGGTTGGAGGCAATCAGCCCCAGCATTTT. The V and J genes are TRBV30 and TRBJ1-5; D unclear. The V and J ends lost 0 bases and 2 bases respectively, with 11 bases between them. Germline CDR1 is GTSNPN and CDR2 is SVGIG (reference sequence). This CDR3 is built from 15 residues. Using reference TRBV30 and TRBJ1-5 for the parts outside the CDR3, the full variable domain is SQTIHQWPATLVQPVGSPLSLECTVEGTSNPNLYWYRQAAGRGLQLLFYSVGIGQISSEVPQNLSASRPQDRQFILSSKKLLLSDSGFYLCAWSVGVGGNQPQHFGDGTRLSIL.

This clone has a handful of counts. The V and J genes are TRBV7-9 and TRBJ1-2; weak D call: TRBD1 (5 bases). V was cut by 1 base and J by 3 bases, with 6 bases left in between. This CDR3 spans 13 amino acids. Germline assignment: CDR1 SEHNR and CDR2 FQNEAQ (reference sequence). The CDR3 DNA is TGTGCCAGCAGCTTAGTAGGGGACTATGGCTACACCTTC. Protein sequence: CASSLVGDYGYTF.

The rearrangement joins TRBV5-6 to TRBJ2-7; possibly TRBD2 for D (5 bases). CDR1 is SGHDT and CDR2 is YYEEEE in the germline V gene. V lost 6 bases and J lost 0, with 16 bases in between. CDR3 length equals 15 residues. The CDR3 DNA sequence: TGTGCCAGCACCCTTTCGCTAGCCGTCTCCTACGAGCAGTACGTC. It specifies CASTLSLAVSYEQYV.

As for this clone: Other DNA variants within this sample encode the same CDR3. The chain employs TRBV28 and TRBJ1-5; no clear D. V was cut by 5 bases and J by 4 bases, with 3 bases left in between. The CDR3 contains 11 residues. The germline V gene encodes CDR1 MDHEN and CDR2 SYDVKM. The CDR3 nucleotides are TGTGCCAGCAGTAGAAATCAGCCCCAGCATTTT. Its translation: CASSRNQPQHF. The entire variable domain, with the rest obtained from reference TRBV28 and TRBJ1-5, is as follows: DVKVTQSSRYLVKRTGEKVFLECVQDMDHENMFWYRQDPGLGLRLIYFSYDVKMKEKGDIPEGYSVSREKKERFSLILESASTNQTSMYLCASSRNQPQHFGDGTRLSIL.

This clone came up a few times. This chain's CDR3 is CATSRGELVETQYF. The CDR3 DNA reads as TGTGCCACCAGCAGAGGGGAGCTAGTTGAGACCCAGTACTTC. The V and J genes are TRBV15 and TRBJ2-5; D perhaps matches TRBD2 (5 bases). Trimming took off 1 base at V and 5 bases at J, with 11 bases between the two ends. The germline V gene has CDR1 LNHNV and CDR2 YYDKDF (reference sequence). The CDR3 totals 14 residues.

The chain uses TRBV27 and TRBJ1-5; no clear D. Trimming took off 0 bases at V and 0 bases at J, with 15 bases between the two ends. Per germline, CDR1 MNHEY and CDR2 SMNVEV (reference sequence). This CDR3 comprises 18 residues. CDR3 in amino acids: CASSLSPSPLYSNQPQHF. The CDR3 DNA is TGTGCCAGCAGTTTATCCCCGAGTCCATTGTATAGCAATCAGCCCCAGCATTTT.

This clone is a singleton in its sample. The chain uses TRBV11-2 and TRBJ1-6; D is perhaps TRBD1 (5 bases). Germline CDR1 SGHAT, CDR2 FQNNGV. V was pared by 5 bases and J by 6 bases, with 11 bases between. The CDR3 extends over 14 amino acids. CDR3: CASSLGPPNSPLHF. The CDR3 nucleotides are TGTGCCAGCAGCCTGGGACCCCCTAATTCACCCCTCCACTTT. Using reference TRBV11-2 and TRBJ1-6 for the parts outside the CDR3, the full variable domain is EAGVAQSPRYKIIEKRQSVAFWCNPISGHATLYWYQQILGQGPKLLIQFQNNGVVDDSQLPKDRFSAERLKGVDSTLKIQPAKLEDSAVYLCASSLGPPNSPLHFGNGTRLTVT.

This clone showed up just once. CDR3 coding DNA: TGTGCCAGCTCACCTTGGACCGGGACAAAGGGAAACACCATATATTTT. It codes for CASSPWTGTKGNTIYF. The rearrangement links TRBV18 to TRBJ1-3; D perhaps matches TRBD1 (6 bases). Germline V CDR1 and CDR2: KGHSH, LQKENI. The CDR3 runs 16 residues. V dropped 3 bases and J dropped 4 bases, with 16 bases sitting between them.

This rearrangement joins TRBV29-1 to TRBJ2-5, with 11 nucleotides matching TRBD2. CDR1 and CDR2 from the germline V gene are SQVTM and ANQGSEA. CDR3 size: 16 residues. The J segment lost 4 bases and the V segment lost 4 bases, leaving 11 bases of the junction unmatched. CDR3 coding DNA: TGCAGCGTTGCCCAGGGACTAGCGGTGAGGGTAGAGACCCAGTACTTC. Its protein is CSVAQGLAVRVETQYF.

J is TRBJ2-1 and V is TRBV19; 10 bases are shared with TRBD1. This CDR3 has 14 amino acids. V shed 2 bases, J shed 7 bases, and the junction held 2 bases outside the gene matches. The germline V gene has CDR1 LNHDA and CDR2 SQIVND (reference sequence). CDR3 loop: CASSIRQGANEQFF. The CDR3, as DNA: TGTGCCAGTAGTATACGACAGGGGGCTAATGAGCAGTTCTTC.

This chain joins TRBV11-3 and TRBJ1-1; D might be TRBD1 (6 bases). Germline V gives CDR1 SGHNT, CDR2 YENEEA. The CDR3 is 15 residues long. V was pared by 1 base and J by 5 bases, with 14 bases between. This CDR3 is CASSLVGGARTEAFF. CDR3 in DNA: TGTGCCAGCAGCTTAGTGGGGGGCGCACGAACTGAAGCTTTCTTT.

The V call is TRBV2, the J call TRBJ2-3; 9 positions match TRBD1. J lost 1 base, V lost 1 base, and 0 bases had no gene match. The CDR3 spans 15 residues. Germline CDR1 and CDR2: SNHLY and FYNNEI. CDR3 in DNA: TGTGCCAGCAGTGAAGGGGACAGGGGCACAGATACGCAGTATTTT. Its translation: CASSEGDRGTDTQYF.

This chain connects TRBV18 to TRBJ1-2, with D maybe TRBD1 (5 bases). Trimming pared 3 bases from V and 4 bases from J, leaving 12 bases between. Germline CDR1 reads KGHSH; CDR2 reads LQKENI. This CDR3 spans 14 amino acids. The CDR3 region has the DNA TGTGCCAGCTCACCTGACGGACATGCCTATGGCTACACCTTC. As protein: CASSPDGHAYGYTF. Drawing the rest from reference TRBV18 and TRBJ1-2, the complete variable domain is NAGVMQNPRHLVRRRGQEARLRCSPMKGHSHVYWYRQLPEEGLKFMVYLQKENIIDESGMPKERFSAEFPKEGPSILRIQQVVRGDSAAYFCASSPDGHAYGYTFGSGTRLTVV.

In its sample, this clone was seen once. The chain employs TRBV4-1 and TRBJ1-2; 10 bases align to TRBD1. The CDR3 consists of 16 residues. V shed 3 bases, J shed 4 bases, and the junction held 8 bases outside the gene matches. Per germline, CDR1 MGHRA and CDR2 YSYEKL. This CDR3 is CASSQHRQGAGYGYTF. The CDR3 DNA reads as TGCGCCAGCAGCCAGCATCGACAGGGGGCAGGCTATGGCTACACCTTC.

The chain carries TRBV7-2 and TRBJ1-4, with TRBD1 matching over 10 bases. The CDR3 consists of 15 residues. CDR1 and CDR2 from the germline V gene are SGHTA and FQGNSA. V shed 4 bases and J 5 bases; nucleotides not matched to a gene: 4. CDR3: CASSSPGQGNEKLFF. CDR3 nucleotides: TGTGCCAGCAGCTCACCGGGACAGGGGAATGAAAAACTGTTTTTT. Supplemented by reference TRBV7-2 and TRBJ1-4, the full variable domain reads GAGVSQSPSNKVTEKGKDVELRCDPISGHTALYWYRQSLGQGLEFLIYFQGNSAPDKSGLPSDRFSAERTGGSVSTLTIQRTQQEDSAVYLCASSSPGQGNEKLFFGSGTQLSVL.

This clone was seen more than once but under ten times. The chain combines TRBV7-8 with TRBJ1-5, with D unresolved. This CDR3 is 14 amino acids long. Between the trimmed V and J ends, which lost 5 bases and 5 bases, there was a span of 13 bases. CDR1 is SGHVS and CDR2 is FQNEAQ in the germline V gene. The CDR3 nucleotides read TGTGCCAGCAGCCCCCCGCCAGTCGATCAGCCCCAGCATTTT. The encoded protein is CASSPPPVDQPQHF. The full variable domain, in which reference TRBV7-8 and TRBJ1-5 provide the parts outside the CDR3, is GAGVSQSPRYKVAKRGQDVALRCDPISGHVSLFWYQQALGQGPEFLTYFQNEAQLDKSGLPSDRFFAERPEGSVSTLKIQRTQQEDSAVYLCASSPPPVDQPQHFGDGTRLSIL.

This CDR3 is CASSSTPWDTQYF. The CDR3 DNA sequence: TGTGCCAGCAGCTCTACCCCTTGGGATACGCAGTATTTT. The chain is built from TRBV13 and TRBJ2-3; D remains ambiguous. CDR1 is PRHDT and CDR2 is FYEKMQ in the germline V gene (reference sequence). V shed 4 bases and J shed 6 bases, with 11 bases lying between them. CDR3 length: 13 amino acids.

The CDR3 coding sequence is TGTGCCACCCGACTAGCGGGAAACCAAGAGACCCAGTACTTC. Its translation is CATRLAGNQETQYF. The genes are TRBV6-5 and TRBJ2-5, with 11 bases matching TRBD2. In germline, CDR1 is MNHEY, CDR2 SVGAGI. This CDR3 has 14 residues. With 10 bases clipped from V and 0 bases from J, the junction kept 4 bases outside the gene matches.

The CDR3 spells CSALTGEGTEAFF. As DNA, the CDR3 is TGCAGCGCTCTGACAGGGGAGGGCACTGAAGCTTTCTTT. The chain recombines TRBV29-1 with TRBJ1-1, with TRBD1 matching 8 bases. The germline V gene has CDR1 SQVTM and CDR2 ANQGSEA. V trimming: 7 bases; J trimming: 4 bases; junction bases outside the gene matches: 8. This CDR3 spans 13 amino acids.

The gene calls are TRBV11-2 and TRBJ2-1, with D perhaps TRBD2 (5 bases). Germline CDR1 reads SGHAT; CDR2 reads FQNNGV. The CDR3 extends over 13 amino acids. Between the trimmed V and J ends, which lost 4 bases and 15 bases, there was a span of 19 bases. The CDR3 DNA is TGTGCCAGCAGCTACCTTAGCGACCGCCCACTGTTCTTC. Protein: CASSYLSDRPLFF. Full variable domain (rest looked up from reference TRBV11-2 and TRBJ2-1): EAGVAQSPRYKIIEKRQSVAFWCNPISGHATLYWYQQILGQGPKLLIQFQNNGVVDDSQLPKDRFSAERLKGVDSTLKIQPAKLEDSAVYLCASSYLSDRPLFFGPGTRLTVL.

The chain uses TRBV6-6 and TRBJ2-1; D unresolved. The V end lost 4 bases, the J end lost 8 bases, and 6 bases lay between the germline ends. Looked up from germline, CDR1 is MNHNY and CDR2 is SVGAGI (reference sequence). This CDR3 has 11 amino acids. The chain's CDR3 is CASSWADEQFF. Written as DNA, the CDR3 is TGTGCCAGCAGTTGGGCAGATGAGCAGTTCTTC.

CDR3 in DNA: TGTGCCAGCAGTTTAGGCGGGGGAGGCTATGGCTACACCTTC. It specifies CASSLGGGGYGYTF. This rearrangement joins TRBV27 to TRBJ1-2; TRBD1 is a possible D gene (5 bases). V lost 2 bases, J lost 4 bases, and 11 bases lay in between. Germline assignment: CDR1 MNHEY and CDR2 SMNVEV (reference sequence). The CDR3 is 14 residues long.

The V call is TRBV2, the J call TRBJ2-7; TRBD2 matches at 7 bases. Germline lookup yields CDR1 SNHLY and CDR2 FYNNEI. The CDR3 totals 13 residues. V gave up 5 bases and J gave up 3 bases; unmatched junction bases: 4. CDR3 loop: CASSSTSYYEQYV. In nucleotides, the CDR3 is TGTGCCAGCAGTTCGACTAGCTACTACGAGCAGTACGTC.

This chain links TRBV11-2 with TRBJ1-3, with a possible D match to TRBD1 (5 bases). Trimming left V 5 bases short and J 3 bases short, with 14 bases between. The CDR3 is made up of 15 amino acids. From germline, CDR1 is SGHAT and CDR2 FQNNGV. The CDR3 loop is CASSAGRGYGNTIYF. CDR3 bases: TGTGCCAGCAGCGCGGGACGGGGGTATGGAAACACCATATATTTT. Supplemented by reference TRBV11-2 and TRBJ1-3, the full variable domain reads EAGVAQSPRYKIIEKRQSVAFWCNPISGHATLYWYQQILGQGPKLLIQFQNNGVVDDSQLPKDRFSAERLKGVDSTLKIQPAKLEDSAVYLCASSAGRGYGNTIYFGEGSWLTVV.

The chain carries TRBV6-5 and TRBJ2-1; the D call may be TRBD1 or TRBD2 (5 bases each). The CDR3 extends over 13 amino acids. V was shortened by 8 bases and J by 9 bases, with 17 bases between the two germline ends. From germline, CDR1 is MNHEY and CDR2 SVGAGI. For the CDR3, the DNA is TGTGCCAGCTACTCGGGACCGGGGATTGAGCAGTTCTTC. This sequence encodes CASYSGPGIEQFF.

This chain uses TRBV24-1 with TRBJ2-1; TRBD2 might be the D (6 bases). This CDR3 has 17 residues. Germline assignment: CDR1 KGHDR and CDR2 SFDVKD. V lost 4 bases to trimming and J lost 4 bases, with 19 bases between them. This CDR3 is CATSDRLTRPFYNEQFF. For the CDR3, the DNA is TGTGCCACCAGTGACCGACTGACTAGACCCTTTTACAATGAGCAGTTCTTC.